This record concerns one T cell receptor beta chain sequence. Seattle participants joined during active infection and were tracked over time. J was trimmed by 4 bases and V by 4 bases; bases with no gene match: 17. Germline assignment: CDR1 MDHEN and CDR2 SYDVKM. The CDR3 contains 19 residues. This specimen comes from a study of blood T cell repertoires in COVID-19. As for the study in general: Some COVID-19 samples were acute and others convalescent; all came from the United States, Italy and Spain. The cDNA or gDNA used as material had been derived from T cells, B-cell-depleted T cells, or PBMCs.

Study processing details: Reference gene primer amplification gave nucleated cell count estimates. Assay: immunoSEQ multiplex PCR; the TCRdb copy retains only in-frame clones and omits some. V and J calls and clone size are given by that table; D and trimming were obtained from the DNA. Here the sample spans around 160,000 clones, more than 80% being singletons. Sequencing was done on a sample of peripheral blood. V is TRBV28 and J is TRBJ2-2; 8 bases line up with TRBD1. The receptor was derived from a woman aged 55 to 70 with COVID-19, enrolled during active disease. CDR3 DNA sequence: TGTGCCAGCAGTTCCTTTCGGGGTGCAGGGGGCTCGGTCACCGGGGAGCTGTTTTTT. It specifies CASSSFRGAGGSVTGELFF.